These 27 T cell receptor beta chains were all obtained from the same sample, sequenced in a study of CD8 T cells in ankylosing spondylitis. These receptors lack a known antigen. TCRdb independently ran MiXCR on the 5' RACE reads; one entry per CDR3 protein. The sample includes 750,000 to 850,000 distinct CDR3 sequences, approximately 10% of them seen just once. General observations from the study: Ankylosing spondylitis blood seemed to carry a telltale TCR beta motif made of roughly eight highly homologous variants.

The specimen was blood, either unsorted or a sorted T cell fraction (not recorded which). These receptors all come from a male donor with ankylosing spondylitis.

This clonotype was detected many times. The genes are TRBV6-2 or TRBV6-3 and TRBJ2-1; no clear D. V lost 0 bases to trimming and J lost 3 bases, with 3 bases between them. CDR1 is MNHEY, CDR2 SVGEGT, per germline. This CDR3 has 13 residues. CDR3 nucleotide sequence: TGTGCCAGCAGTTACTCCCTCTACAATGAGCAGTTCTTC. It encodes CASSYSLYNEQFF.

This clonotype was seen only a few times. The J gene is TRBJ2-2, the V gene TRBV21-1; the table's TRBD2 call for D was not verified on the DNA. TRBV21-1 is deemed a pseudogene. The CDR3 consists of 17 residues. The CDR3 coding sequence is TGTGCCAGCAGCAAAGAGTCTAGCGGAGGATACACCGGGGAGCTGTTTTTT. It translates to CASSKESSGGYTGELFF.

This clonotype was seen more than once but under ten times. The J gene is TRBJ2-7, the V gene TRBV20-1; 8 bases match TRBD1. The CDR3 is 15 amino acids. With 2 bases clipped from V and 6 bases from J, the junction kept 12 bases outside the gene matches. Germline assignment: CDR1 DFQATT and CDR2 SNEGSKA (reference sequence). The CDR3 spells CSARLMTGEGVEQYF. The CDR3, as DNA: TGCAGTGCTAGACTTATGACAGGGGAAGGAGTCGAGCAGTACTTC.

The chain carries TRBV20-1 and TRBJ2-1; tentatively, D is TRBD1 (6 bases). Germline V lookup: CDR1 DFQATT, CDR2 SNEGSKA (reference sequence). The CDR3 runs 11 residues. Trimming removed 6 bases at V and 7 bases at J, with 10 bases between. The CDR3: CSAGTRNEQFF. DNA of the CDR3: TGCAGTGCCGGGACAAGGAATGAGCAGTTCTTC.

The chain joins TRBV20-1 to TRBJ2-3; maybe TRBD2 (6 bases). The CDR3 length is 15 residues. In germline, CDR1 is DFQATT, CDR2 SNEGSKA (reference sequence). Trimming took off 5 bases at V and 1 base at J, with 16 bases between the two ends. The CDR3 DNA reads TGCAGTGCTCGCTTGGCGGGGCTCCGCACAGATACGCAGTATTTT. This translates into CSARLAGLRTDTQYF.

V gene TRBV25-1 combines with J gene TRBJ2-5; 8 nucleotides align to TRBD1. The length of the CDR3 is 14 residues. Germline V gene data show CDR1 as MGHDK and CDR2 as SYGVNS. The ends lost 6 bases at V and 7 bases at J; junction bases unmatched: 10. As DNA, the CDR3 is TGTGCCAGCAGCCCCCCCCCGGGACAGGCGACCCAGTACTTC. Protein product: CASSPPPGQATQYF.

This clonotype was found a few times. The chain is built from TRBV7-8 and TRBJ1-5; D gene ambiguous. This CDR3 has 16 residues. Trimming cost V 5 bases and J 1 base, with 15 bases left between them. In germline, CDR1 is SGHVS, CDR2 FQNEAQ. CDR3 amino acids: CASSTRGVASNQPQHF. The CDR3 DNA reads TGTGCCAGCAGCACCCGCGGGGTAGCGAGCAATCAGCCCCAGCATTTT.

The chain combines TRBV20-1 with TRBJ2-7, with a tentative D call TRBD2 (6 bases). The CDR3 runs 14 residues. V was clipped by 2 bases and J by 3 bases, with 14 bases between them. The germline V gene has CDR1 DFQATT and CDR2 SNEGSKA (reference sequence). CDR3 sequence: CSARFGGGNYEQYF. The CDR3 nucleotides read TGCAGTGCTAGATTCGGCGGCGGGAACTACGAGCAGTACTTC.

This chain connects TRBV20-1 to TRBJ2-3; TRBD2 matches at 7 bases. The J segment lost 0 bases and the V segment lost 6 bases, leaving 12 bases of the junction unmatched. Per germline, CDR1 DFQATT and CDR2 SNEGSKA (reference sequence). The length of the CDR3 is 16 residues. The CDR3 nucleotides are TGCAGTGCCCCGCCTGCTAGCGGTTCTAGCACAGATACGCAGTATTTT. It specifies CSAPPASGSSTDTQYF.

This clonotype turned up a few times. The rearrangement joins TRBV5-5 to TRBJ1-1, with D unclear. CDR1 and CDR2 (germline): SGHKS, YYEKEE (reference sequence). The CDR3 length is 12 residues. The V end lost 7 bases, the J end lost 5 bases, and 12 bases lay between the germline ends. CDR3 loop: CASLLPGTEAFF. In nucleotides, the CDR3 is TGTGCCAGCCTACTCCCCGGGACTGAAGCTTTCTTT.

The chain joins TRBV4-3 to TRBJ2-7; tentatively, D is TRBD2 (6 bases). V shed 3 bases and J shed 4 bases, with 16 bases lying between them. Germline V gene data show CDR1 as LGHNA and CDR2 as YSLEER. This CDR3 contains 15 residues. CDR3 nucleotide sequence: TGCGCCAGCAGCCAGACTCTAGCGCGAGGGTACGAGCAGTACTTC. Its protein product is CASSQTLARGYEQYF.

This clonotype turned up a few times. V and J are TRBV20-1 and TRBJ2-1, with TRBD2 matching 16 bases. CDR3 size: 14 residues. Germline CDR1 DFQATT, CDR2 SNEGSKA (reference sequence). J was trimmed by 13 bases and V by 5 bases; bases with no gene match: 8. This CDR3 is CSALGLAGGKEQFF. The DNA for the CDR3 is TGCAGTGCTCTGGGACTAGCGGGGGGGAAAGAACAGTTCTTC.

This clonotype was counted ten times or more. The V gene is TRBV29-1, the J gene TRBJ2-7, with D possibly matching TRBD2 (5 bases). The CDR3 loop spans 13 amino acids. Germline V gene data show CDR1 as SQVTM and CDR2 as ANQGSEA. The V end was cut by 4 bases, the J end by 0 bases, with 10 bases between. CDR3 DNA sequence: TGCAGCGTTGCTTTCCGGGGCTCCTACGAGCAGTACTTC. This gives the protein CSVAFRGSYEQYF.

This clonotype was seen only a few times. This chain joins TRBV20-1 and TRBJ2-2; D perhaps matches TRBD1 (5 bases). The CDR3 runs 12 residues. Trimming took 6 bases from V and 7 from J, leaving 12 bases between them. CDR1 DFQATT and CDR2 SNEGSKA come from the germline V gene (reference sequence). The CDR3 reads CSARVAHGELFF. CDR3 DNA: TGCAGTGCCAGGGTTGCCCACGGGGAGCTGTTTTTT.

The chain has TRBV28 and TRBJ1-1; D possibly corresponds to TRBD1 (6 bases). V was cut by 6 bases and J by 1 base, with 15 bases left in between. This CDR3 has 15 amino acids. The germline CDR1 and CDR2 sequences are MDHEN and SYDVKM. CDR3 sequence (DNA): TGTGCCAGCAGGAACGGAGGGGGACCGAACACTGAAGCTTTCTTT. This sequence encodes CASRNGGGPNTEAFF.

The table lists this clonotype with many counts. The chain's CDR3 is CSEAGSGYTF. As DNA, the CDR3 is TGCAGTGAGGCAGGGTCTGGCTACACCTTC. This chain connects TRBV20-1 to TRBJ1-2, with a weak D call TRBD1 (5 bases). Germline lookup yields CDR1 DFQATT and CDR2 SNEGSKA (reference sequence). V was cut by 7 bases and J by 7 bases, with 10 bases left in between. The CDR3 runs 10 residues.

J is TRBJ1-2 and V is TRBV7-2; D remains unclear. The CDR3 is 12 amino acids. CDR1 is SGHTA, CDR2 FQGNSA, per germline. V was pared by 3 bases and J by 2 bases, with 4 bases between. CDR3 residues: CASSFKNYGYTF. CDR3 coding DNA: TGTGCCAGCAGCTTCAAGAACTATGGCTACACCTTC.

The CDR3 sequence: CASSKVDRERANQPQHF. The CDR3 nucleotides read TGTGCCAGCAGCAAAGTCGACAGGGAGAGGGCCAATCAGCCCCAGCATTTT. The rearrangement uses TRBV21-1 and TRBJ1-5; the D call in the table, TRBD1, was not verified against the DNA. TRBV21-1 is classified as a pseudogene. The CDR3 has 17 residues.

This clonotype was seen more than once but under ten times. The chain has TRBV5-6 and TRBJ1-2; D gene ambiguous. The CDR3 sequence is 15 residues long. The germline CDR1 and CDR2 sequences are SGHDT and YYEEEE. The germline V and J ends were trimmed by 1 base and 6 bases, with 16 bases remaining between them. DNA for the CDR3: TGTGCCAGCAGCTTGTGGAGACATACCCCCCATGGCTACACCTTC. This encodes CASSLWRHTPHGYTF.

The rearrangement uses TRBV28 and TRBJ2-5, with D perhaps matching TRBD1 (6 bases). Germline-derived CDR1 and CDR2 are MDHEN and SYDVKM. V was clipped by 7 bases and J by 1 base, with 16 bases between them. The CDR3 is 15 amino acids. The CDR3 region is CASTLLGRGQETQYF. CDR3 nucleotides: TGTGCCAGCACGCTCCTTGGCAGGGGCCAAGAGACCCAGTACTTC.

This chain joins TRBV9 and TRBJ1-2; D ambiguous. This CDR3 contains 14 residues. Trimming took off 4 bases at V and 5 bases at J, with 15 bases between the two ends. CDR1 and CDR2 (germline): SGDLS, YYNGEE. In nucleotides, the CDR3 is TGTGCCAGCAGCCCCAGGCGGGATATATATGGCTACACCTTC. Translation: CASSPRRDIYGYTF. The variable domain in full, completed from reference TRBV9 and TRBJ1-2, reads DSGVTQTPKHLITATGQRVTLRCSPRSGDLSVYWYQQSLDQGLQFLIQYYNGEERAKGNILERFSAQQFPDLHSELNLSSLELGDSALYFCASSPRRDIYGYTFGSGTRLTVV.

The sample holds many counts of this clonotype. The chain uses TRBV20-1 and TRBJ2-5, with D possibly TRBD2 on 7 matching bases. V lost 6 bases and J 5 bases, leaving 16 bases between the germline ends. Germline CDR1 reads DFQATT; CDR2 reads SNEGSKA (reference sequence). This CDR3 has 13 residues. The CDR3, as DNA: TGCAGTGCCCAGGTGGGGGGGCGGGAGACCCAGTACTTC. It yields the protein CSAQVGGRETQYF.

This clonotype has just a few counts. The J gene is TRBJ2-1, the V gene TRBV4-3; D unclear. CDR1 LGHNA and CDR2 YSLEER come from the germline V gene. This CDR3 spans 15 amino acids. The V end lost 0 bases, the J end lost 5 bases, and 11 bases lay between the germline ends. DNA for the CDR3: TGCGCCAGCAGCCAAGAAGTAGGACGAAACAATGAGCAGTTCTTC. Residues: CASSQEVGRNNEQFF.

This clonotype turned up a few times. The chain employs TRBV5-1 and TRBJ2-2, with D possibly TRBD2 on 5 matching bases. V lost 0 bases to trimming and J lost 4 bases, with 13 bases between them. Germline V gene sequence: CDR1 SGHRS, CDR2 YFSETQ. The CDR3 sequence is 16 residues long. In DNA form, the CDR3 reads TGCGCCAGCAGCTTGGGTGGGAGACGGGGCACCGGGGAGCTGTTTTTT. This translates into CASSLGGRRGTGELFF.

This clonotype was seen repeatedly, ten times or more. The chain employs TRBV12-3 or TRBV12-4 and TRBJ1-2; no clear D. V lost 4 bases and J 0 bases, leaving 12 bases between the germline ends. The CDR3 runs to 15 residues. In nucleotides, the CDR3 is TGTGCCAGCAGTTCCATCCGGGCAGCTAACTATGGCTACACCTTC. It specifies CASSSIRAANYGYTF.

The chain recombines TRBV28 with TRBJ1-4; TRBD1 agrees at 8 bases. Germline V gene data show CDR1 as MDHEN and CDR2 as SYDVKM. The trim removed 10 bases at V and 7 bases at J, leaving 8 bases unmatched. There are 13 residues in the CDR3. CDR3 protein: CANQDRVTEKLFF. CDR3 sequence (DNA): TGTGCCAACCAGGACAGGGTGACTGAAAAACTGTTTTTT.

This clonotype occurred a few times. The chain is built from TRBV27 and TRBJ2-3; no clear D. The ends were cut back, 5 bases at V and 0 bases at J, with 9 bases in the middle. Germline loops: CDR1 MNHEY, CDR2 SMNVEV (reference sequence). The CDR3 runs to 14 residues. CDR3 residues: CASSQWISTDTQYF. The CDR3 nucleotides read TGTGCCAGCAGTCAATGGATTAGCACAGATACGCAGTATTTT.